The 23 T cell receptor beta chains in this list originate from one sample, sequenced in a study of beta chain features in type 1 diabetes. The sequenced template was cDNA made from the entire isolated RNA. Sequenced by immunoSEQ multiplex PCR; TCRdb stores in-frame clones only, minus some. The table shows around 180,000 clones, with 13% occurring only once. The sequencing input was central memory CD4+ T cells from blood. The receptors originated from a woman under 30 in good health.

This clone was detected only a few times. V is TRBV7-2 and J is TRBJ2-1, with 7 bases fitting TRBD2. Losses at the gene ends were 3 bases for V and 0 bases for J; bases not matched to a gene: 2. Germline V gene sequence: CDR1 SGHTA, CDR2 FQGNSA. This CDR3 is 15 amino acids long. CDR3 sequence: CASSFLADSYNEQFF. CDR3 sequence (DNA): TGTGCCAGCAGCTTTCTAGCGGACTCCTACAATGAGCAGTTCTTC.

The chain uses TRBV28 and TRBJ2-7, with 7 bases that match TRBD2. The CDR3 runs to 12 residues. V shed 3 bases, J shed 12 bases, and the junction held 8 bases outside the gene matches. Germline V gene sequence: CDR1 MDHEN, CDR2 SYDVKM. CDR3 amino acids: CASSFGSGGRYF. The CDR3 DNA reads as TGTGCCAGCAGTTTCGGAAGCGGCGGGAGGTACTTC.

The chain uses TRBV7-3 and TRBJ2-5; 8 positions match TRBD1. There are 15 residues in the CDR3. Germline V gene lookup returns CDR1 SGHTA and CDR2 FQGTGA. V was pared by 5 bases and J by 3 bases, with 8 bases of the junction left unmatched. CDR3 sequence (DNA): TGTGCCAGCAGCCCGACAGGGGTGGTAAAAGAGACCCAGTACTTC. Encoded protein: CASSPTGVVKETQYF.

This clone was detected a few times. V is TRBV11-2 and J is TRBJ1-3; no firm D call. The germline CDR1 and CDR2 sequences are SGHAT and FQNNGV. The CDR3 contains 15 residues. V lost 0 bases and J lost 0, with 6 bases in between. DNA for the CDR3: TGTGCCAGCAGCTTAGATGGCAGCTCTGGAAACACCATATATTTT. Protein sequence: CASSLDGSSGNTIYF.

The chain uses TRBV28 and TRBJ2-7, with D perhaps TRBD1 (5 bases). The CDR3 length is 12 residues. CDR1 and CDR2 from the germline V gene are MDHEN and SYDVKM. V was trimmed by 3 bases and J by 5 bases, leaving 8 bases between them. CDR3 nucleotides: TGTGCCAGCAGTTTTCAGGGTCACGAGCAGTACTTC. It translates to CASSFQGHEQYF.

The CDR3 coding sequence is TGTGCCAGCAGCCTTTCACCGGGAGATACGCAGTATTTT. Amino acid sequence: CASSLSPGDTQYF. The chain uses TRBV11-3 and TRBJ2-3, with no clear D. With 5 bases removed from V and 5 bases from J, the gap between germline ends came to 11 bases. The CDR3 contains 13 residues. Per the germline V gene, CDR1 is SGHNT and CDR2 is YENEEA.

This chain joins TRBV28 and TRBJ1-2, with TRBD1 matching 7 bases. Germline lookup yields CDR1 MDHEN and CDR2 SYDVKM. J gave up 8 bases and V 5 bases, and 8 bases lay outside the gene matches. This CDR3 spans 13 amino acids. The DNA of the CDR3 is TGTGCCAGCAGTCCTACAGGGGCACGCGGCTACACCTTC. This codes for CASSPTGARGYTF.

The rearrangement links TRBV27 to TRBJ2-7; TRBD1 agrees at 7 bases. With 5 bases clipped from V and 5 bases from J, the junction kept 12 bases outside the gene matches. The CDR3 is 15 amino acids. Germline V gene sequence: CDR1 MNHEY, CDR2 SMNVEV (reference sequence). DNA of the CDR3: TGTGCCAGCAGTCCCCTGACAGGGTCTGGAAACGAGCAGTACTTC. Translated, it gives CASSPLTGSGNEQYF.

The V call is TRBV5-1, the J call TRBJ2-5; D is unresolved. The germline V and J ends were trimmed by 4 bases and 2 bases, with 12 bases remaining between them. CDR3 size: 14 residues. From germline, CDR1 is SGHRS and CDR2 YFSETQ. CDR3 nucleotides: TGCGCCAGCAGCCGTTTGGAAGCGCAAGAGACCCAGTACTTC. This sequence encodes CASSRLEAQETQYF.

This clone came up a few times. The genes are TRBV15 and TRBJ1-1; no definite D call. Germline values: CDR1 LNHNV, CDR2 YYDKDF (reference sequence). The V end lost 1 base, the J end lost 2 bases, and 5 bases lay between the germline ends. The CDR3 consists of 13 residues. CDR3 coding DNA: TGTGCCACCAGCAGAGCAGATAACACTGAAGCTTTCTTT. Its translation: CATSRADNTEAFF.

This clone has a handful of counts. The sample has other DNA sequences that encode this CDR3 too. V usage is TRBV29-1 and J usage is TRBJ2-3; 7 nucleotides line up with TRBD1. Germline V gives CDR1 SQVTM, CDR2 ANQGSEA. The CDR3 totals 14 residues. Trimming at V came to 4 bases and at J to 0 bases, leaving 4 bases not matched to a gene. Here the CDR3 DNA reads TGCAGCGTTGGACAGGGCACTAGCACAGATACGCAGTATTTT. Translated, it gives CSVGQGTSTDTQYF.

This clone has a handful of counts. V gene TRBV5-1 combines with J gene TRBJ2-1; D possibly corresponds to TRBD2 (6 bases). V gave up 3 bases and J gave up 1 base, with 14 bases separating them. CDR3 length: 16 residues. Germline CDR1 SGHRS, CDR2 YFSETQ. The CDR3 coding sequence is TGCGCCAGCAGCTCCTCAATAGCGGTTTCCTACAATGAGCAGTTCTTC. Translating it yields CASSSSIAVSYNEQFF.

V is TRBV10-3 and J is TRBJ2-3; no firm D call. Germline V gene data show CDR1 as ENHRY and CDR2 as SYGVKD. V lost 4 bases, J lost 2 bases, and 13 bases lay in between. CDR3 length equals 15 residues. CDR3 amino acids: CAISGGEENTDTQYF. DNA for the CDR3: TGTGCCATCAGTGGAGGAGAGGAAAACACAGATACGCAGTATTTT.

The chain has TRBV21-1 and TRBJ2-7; the table's D call, TRBD1, has no DNA check behind it. TRBV21-1 counts as a pseudogene. The CDR3 consists of 11 residues. CDR3 residues: CSQGGSYEQYF. The CDR3 nucleotides read TGTTCCCAAGGGGGCTCCTACGAGCAGTACTTC.

This chain uses TRBV28 with TRBJ2-7, with D maybe TRBD1 (6 bases). The CDR3 has 12 amino acids. V shed 7 bases and J shed 1 base, with 8 bases lying between them. Germline V gene data show CDR1 as MDHEN and CDR2 as SYDVKM. CDR3 residues: CASNGQSYEQYF. The CDR3 region has the DNA TGTGCCAGCAATGGACAGTCCTACGAGCAGTACTTC.

The rearrangement uses TRBV5-1 and TRBJ2-1; possibly TRBD1 for D (5 bases). V gave up 9 bases and J gave up 7 bases, with 23 bases separating them. The CDR3 sequence is 15 residues long. Germline V CDR1 and CDR2: SGHRS, YFSETQ. For the CDR3, the DNA is TGCGCCACCTCTGGTGGGCAGGGTTATTGGAATGAGCAGTTCTTC. Translation gives CATSGGQGYWNEQFF.

V gene TRBV19 combines with J gene TRBJ2-4; 8 bases align to TRBD1. The V and J ends lost 0 bases and 4 bases, in that order; junction bases with no gene match: 11. Germline lookup yields CDR1 LNHDA and CDR2 SQIVND (reference sequence). This CDR3 region has 18 residues. CDR3 amino acids: CASSIDTSAGGRKNIQYF. The DNA for the CDR3 is TGTGCCAGTAGTATAGATACATCGGCAGGGGGCAGGAAAAACATTCAGTACTTC.

This chain connects TRBV27 to TRBJ2-3; 9 nucleotides align to TRBD2. This CDR3 has 17 residues. Per germline, CDR1 MNHEY and CDR2 SMNVEV (reference sequence). V shed 2 bases and J 7 bases; nucleotides not matched to a gene: 13. CDR3 in amino acids: CASSLEGPAGGWHTQYF. CDR3 bases: TGTGCCAGCAGTTTAGAGGGACCAGCGGGAGGCTGGCATACGCAGTATTTT.

This clone has only a few counts. The chain has TRBV11-1 and TRBJ2-3; 8 bases agree with TRBD2. The CDR3 covers 13 residues. Looked up from germline, CDR1 is SGHAT and CDR2 is FQDESV (reference sequence). The V segment lost 5 bases and the J segment 5 bases; nucleotides outside the gene matches: 3. In DNA, the CDR3 is TGTGCCAGCAGCCTTAGCGGGAAAGATACGCAGTATTTT. Amino acids: CASSLSGKDTQYF.

The V gene is TRBV7-2, the J gene TRBJ2-3, with 8 positions matching TRBD1. The CDR3 consists of 14 residues. Trimming cost V 4 bases and J 5 bases; bases outside gene matches: 5. Germline V lookup: CDR1 SGHTA, CDR2 FQGNSA. CDR3 coding DNA: TGTGCCAGCAGCTCGACAGGGGCGGGAGATACGCAGTATTTT. It yields the protein CASSSTGAGDTQYF.

The rearrangement joins TRBV28 to TRBJ1-5; maybe TRBD1 (6 bases). Germline CDR1 MDHEN, CDR2 SYDVKM. Trimming took 9 bases from V and 3 from J, leaving 12 bases between them. The CDR3 contains 13 residues. The CDR3 region has the DNA TGTGCCAGTAAGACAGGAATCAATCAGCCCCAGCATTTT. This sequence encodes CASKTGINQPQHF.

The chain is built from TRBV4-2 and TRBJ1-2, with 7 bases fitting TRBD1. The germline V gene has CDR1 LGHNA and CDR2 YNFKEQ. The CDR3 totals 16 residues. Unmatched junction bases numbered 8, after V lost 1 base and J lost 3 bases. CDR3 sequence (DNA): TGTGCCAGCAGCCAAGGTATTTGGGGGACAGACTATGGCTACACCTTC. Amino acids: CASSQGIWGTDYGYTF.

The genes are TRBV29-1 and TRBJ1-4; 7 bases are shared with TRBD1. The CDR3 is 12 residues long. Germline CDR1 SQVTM, CDR2 ANQGSEA. Trimming took 6 bases from V and 7 from J; bases not matched to a gene: 5. CDR3 bases: TGCAGCGTCCCAGGGGGTAGTGAAAAACTGTTTTTT. Its protein product is CSVPGGSEKLFF.